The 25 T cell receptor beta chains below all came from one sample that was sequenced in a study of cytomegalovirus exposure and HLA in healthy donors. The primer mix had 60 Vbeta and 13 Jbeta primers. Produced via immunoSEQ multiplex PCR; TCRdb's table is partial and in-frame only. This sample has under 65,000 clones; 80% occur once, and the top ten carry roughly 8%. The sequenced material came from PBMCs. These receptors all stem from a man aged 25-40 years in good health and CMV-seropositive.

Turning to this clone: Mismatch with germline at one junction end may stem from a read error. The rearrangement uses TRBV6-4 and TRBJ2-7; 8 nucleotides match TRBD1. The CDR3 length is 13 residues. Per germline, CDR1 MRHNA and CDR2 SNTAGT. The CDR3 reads CASSYSGDREQYF. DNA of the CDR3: TGTGCCAGCAGTTACTCGGGGGACAGGGAGCAGTACTTC.

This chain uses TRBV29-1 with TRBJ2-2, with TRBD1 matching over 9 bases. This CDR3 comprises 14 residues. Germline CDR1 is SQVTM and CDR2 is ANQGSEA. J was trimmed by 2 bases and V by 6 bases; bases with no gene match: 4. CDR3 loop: CSVRTGVNTGELFF. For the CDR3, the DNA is TGCAGCGTGCGGACAGGGGTAAACACCGGGGAGCTGTTTTTT.

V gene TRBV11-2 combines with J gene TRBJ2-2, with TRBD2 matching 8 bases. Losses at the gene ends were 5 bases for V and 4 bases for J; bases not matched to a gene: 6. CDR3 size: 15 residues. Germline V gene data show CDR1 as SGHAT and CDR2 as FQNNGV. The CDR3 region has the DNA TGTGCCAGCAGCCGGGGGACTAGGATCACCGGGGAGCTGTTTTTT. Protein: CASSRGTRITGELFF.

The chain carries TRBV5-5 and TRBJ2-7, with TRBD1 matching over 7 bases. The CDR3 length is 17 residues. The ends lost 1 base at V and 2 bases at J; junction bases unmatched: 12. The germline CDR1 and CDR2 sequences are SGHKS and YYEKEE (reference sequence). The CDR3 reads CASSLSPVRDSTYEQYF. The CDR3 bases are TGTGCCAGCAGCTTGTCCCCCGTCCGGGACAGCACCTACGAGCAGTACTTC.

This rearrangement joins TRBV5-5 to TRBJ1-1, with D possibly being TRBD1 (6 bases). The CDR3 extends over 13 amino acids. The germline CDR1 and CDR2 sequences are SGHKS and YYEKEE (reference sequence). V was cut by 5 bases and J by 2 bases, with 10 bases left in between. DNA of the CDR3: TGTGCCAGCAGTACCAGGGGTAACACTGAAGCTTTCTTT. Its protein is CASSTRGNTEAFF.

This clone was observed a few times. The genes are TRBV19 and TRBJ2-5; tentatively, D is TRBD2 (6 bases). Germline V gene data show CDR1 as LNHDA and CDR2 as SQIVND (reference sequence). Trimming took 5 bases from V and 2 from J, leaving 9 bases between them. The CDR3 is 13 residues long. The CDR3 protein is CASSRGLQETQYF. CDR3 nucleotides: TGTGCCAGTAGTCGGGGACTTCAAGAGACCCAGTACTTC.

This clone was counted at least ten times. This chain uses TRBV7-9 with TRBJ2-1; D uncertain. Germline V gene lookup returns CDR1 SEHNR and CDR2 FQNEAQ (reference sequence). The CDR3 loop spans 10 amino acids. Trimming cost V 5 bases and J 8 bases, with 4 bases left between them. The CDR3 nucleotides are TGTGCCAGCAGCCCCGATGAGCAGTTCTTC. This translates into CASSPDEQFF.

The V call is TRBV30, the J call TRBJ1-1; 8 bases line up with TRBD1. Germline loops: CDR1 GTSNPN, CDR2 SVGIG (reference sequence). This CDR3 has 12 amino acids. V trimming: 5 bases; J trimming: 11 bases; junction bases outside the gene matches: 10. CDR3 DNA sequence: TGTGCCTGGGGCGACAGGGGACAGGTTGCTTTCTTT. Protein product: CAWGDRGQVAFF.

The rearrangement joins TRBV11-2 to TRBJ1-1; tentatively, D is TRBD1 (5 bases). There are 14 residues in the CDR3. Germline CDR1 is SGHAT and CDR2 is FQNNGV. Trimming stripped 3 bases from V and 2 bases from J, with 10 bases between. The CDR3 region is CASSFFQGNTEAFF. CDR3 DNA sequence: TGTGCCAGCAGCTTCTTCCAGGGCAACACTGAAGCTTTCTTT.

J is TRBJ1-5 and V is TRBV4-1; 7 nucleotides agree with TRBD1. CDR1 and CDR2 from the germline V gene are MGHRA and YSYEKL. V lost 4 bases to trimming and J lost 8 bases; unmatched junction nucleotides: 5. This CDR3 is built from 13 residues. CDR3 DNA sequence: TGCGCCAGCAGCCGAGGGGGCGCCGAGCCCCAGCATTTT. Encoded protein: CASSRGGAEPQHF.

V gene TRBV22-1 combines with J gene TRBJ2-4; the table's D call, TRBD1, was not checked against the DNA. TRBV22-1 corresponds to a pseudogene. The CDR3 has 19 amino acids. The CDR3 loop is CPGSSRAGTSDAAKNIQYF. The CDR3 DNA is TGTCCTGGGAGCTCCCGTGCCGGGACATCCGACGCAGCCAAAAACATTCAGTACTTC.

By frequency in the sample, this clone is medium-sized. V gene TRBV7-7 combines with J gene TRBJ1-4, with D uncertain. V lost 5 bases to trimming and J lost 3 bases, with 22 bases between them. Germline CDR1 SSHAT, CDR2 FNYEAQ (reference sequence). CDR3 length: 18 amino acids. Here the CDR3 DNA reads TGTGCCAGCAGCCCCGGATCGGGGTGGGGTGCAGCTAATGAAAAACTGTTTTTT. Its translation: CASSPGSGWGAANEKLFF.

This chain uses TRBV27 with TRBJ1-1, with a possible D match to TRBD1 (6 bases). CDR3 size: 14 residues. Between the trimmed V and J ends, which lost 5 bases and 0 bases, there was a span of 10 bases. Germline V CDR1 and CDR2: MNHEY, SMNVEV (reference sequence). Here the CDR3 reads CASSPGTLNTEAFF. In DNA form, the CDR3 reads TGTGCCAGCAGTCCTGGGACACTGAACACTGAAGCTTTCTTT.

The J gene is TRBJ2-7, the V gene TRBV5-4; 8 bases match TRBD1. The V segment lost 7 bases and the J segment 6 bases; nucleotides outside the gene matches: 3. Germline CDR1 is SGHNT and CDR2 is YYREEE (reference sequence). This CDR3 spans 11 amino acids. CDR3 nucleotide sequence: TGTGCCAGCCGAACAGGGGGCGAGCAGTACTTC. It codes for CASRTGGEQYF.

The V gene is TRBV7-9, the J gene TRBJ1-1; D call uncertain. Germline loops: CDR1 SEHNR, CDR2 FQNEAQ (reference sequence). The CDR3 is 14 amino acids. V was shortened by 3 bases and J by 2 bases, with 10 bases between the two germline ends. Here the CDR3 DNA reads TGTGCCAGCAGCTTTATCGGGAGAAACACTGAAGCTTTCTTT. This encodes CASSFIGRNTEAFF.

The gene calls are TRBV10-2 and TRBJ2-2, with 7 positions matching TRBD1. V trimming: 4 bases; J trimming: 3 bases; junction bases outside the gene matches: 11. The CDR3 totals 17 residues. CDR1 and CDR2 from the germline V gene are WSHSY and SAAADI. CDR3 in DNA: TGCGCCAGCAGTGGGAGTACGGGACAGAGTTACACCGGGGAGCTGTTTTTT. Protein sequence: CASSGSTGQSYTGELFF.

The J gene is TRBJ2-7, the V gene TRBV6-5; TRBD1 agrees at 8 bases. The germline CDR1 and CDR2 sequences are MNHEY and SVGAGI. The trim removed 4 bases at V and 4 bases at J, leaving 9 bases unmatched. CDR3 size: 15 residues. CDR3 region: CASSSLPGQEYEQYF. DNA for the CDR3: TGTGCCAGCAGTTCCCTCCCGGGACAGGAGTACGAGCAGTACTTC.

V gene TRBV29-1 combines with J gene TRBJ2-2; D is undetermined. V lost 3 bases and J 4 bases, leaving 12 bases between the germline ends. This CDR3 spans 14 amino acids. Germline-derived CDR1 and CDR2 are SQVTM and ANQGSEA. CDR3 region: CSVDGRDSTGELFF. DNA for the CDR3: TGCAGCGTTGATGGCAGAGACTCCACCGGGGAGCTGTTTTTT.

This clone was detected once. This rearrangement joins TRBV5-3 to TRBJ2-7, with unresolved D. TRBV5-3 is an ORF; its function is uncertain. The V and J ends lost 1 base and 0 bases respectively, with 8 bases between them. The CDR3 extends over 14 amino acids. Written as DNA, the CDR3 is TGTGCCAGAAGCTTGAGAAAGAGCTCCTACGAGCAGTACTTC. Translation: CARSLRKSSYEQYF.

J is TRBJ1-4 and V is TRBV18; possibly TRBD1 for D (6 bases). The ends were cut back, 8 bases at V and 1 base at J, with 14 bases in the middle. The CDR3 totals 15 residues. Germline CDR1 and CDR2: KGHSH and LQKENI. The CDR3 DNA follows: TGTGCCAGCCGTAATACAGGGCTAACTAATGAAAAACTGTTTTTT. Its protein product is CASRNTGLTNEKLFF.

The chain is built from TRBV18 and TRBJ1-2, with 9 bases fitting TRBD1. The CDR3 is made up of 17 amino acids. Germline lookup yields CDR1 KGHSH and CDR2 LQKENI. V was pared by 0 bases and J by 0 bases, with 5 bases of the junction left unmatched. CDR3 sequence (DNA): TGTGCCAGCTCACCACCCCCGGGACAGGGAACTAACTATGGCTACACCTTC. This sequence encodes CASSPPPGQGTNYGYTF.

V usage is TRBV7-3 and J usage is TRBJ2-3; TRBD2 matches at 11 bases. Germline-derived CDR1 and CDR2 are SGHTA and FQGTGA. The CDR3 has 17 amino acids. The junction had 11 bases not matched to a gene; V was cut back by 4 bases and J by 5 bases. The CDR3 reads CASSSWSLAGVGDTQYF. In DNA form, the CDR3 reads TGTGCCAGCAGCTCGTGGTCACTAGCGGGGGTGGGAGATACGCAGTATTTT.

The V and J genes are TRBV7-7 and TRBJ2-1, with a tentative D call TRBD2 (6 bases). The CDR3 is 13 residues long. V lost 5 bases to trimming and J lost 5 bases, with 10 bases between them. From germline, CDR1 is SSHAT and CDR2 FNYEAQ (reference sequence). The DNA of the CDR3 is TGTGCCAGCAGCCCGGGACTTGACAATGAGCAGTTCTTC. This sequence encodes CASSPGLDNEQFF.

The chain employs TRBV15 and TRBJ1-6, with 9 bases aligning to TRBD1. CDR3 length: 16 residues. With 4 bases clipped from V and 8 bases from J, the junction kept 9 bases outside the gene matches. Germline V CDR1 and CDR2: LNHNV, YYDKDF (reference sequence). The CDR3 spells CATSITGTGWDSPLHF. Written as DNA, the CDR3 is TGTGCCACCAGCATAACAGGGACAGGGTGGGATTCACCCCTCCACTTT.

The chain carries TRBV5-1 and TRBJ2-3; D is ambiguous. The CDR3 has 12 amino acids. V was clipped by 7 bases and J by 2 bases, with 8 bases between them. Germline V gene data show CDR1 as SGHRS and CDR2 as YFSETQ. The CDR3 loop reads CASCRNTDTQYF. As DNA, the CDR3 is TGCGCCAGCTGCAGGAACACAGATACGCAGTATTTT.